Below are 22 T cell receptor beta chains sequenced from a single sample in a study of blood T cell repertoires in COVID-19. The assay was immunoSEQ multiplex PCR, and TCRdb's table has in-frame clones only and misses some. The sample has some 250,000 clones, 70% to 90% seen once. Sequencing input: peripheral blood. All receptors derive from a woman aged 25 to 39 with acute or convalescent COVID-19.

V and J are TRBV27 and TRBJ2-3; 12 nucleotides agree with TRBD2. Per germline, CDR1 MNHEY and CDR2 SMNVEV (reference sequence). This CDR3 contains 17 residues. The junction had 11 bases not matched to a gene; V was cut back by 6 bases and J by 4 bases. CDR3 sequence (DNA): TGTGCCAGCAGCCTACTCCAGACTAGCGGGAGCGCAGATACGCAGTATTTT. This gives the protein CASSLLQTSGSADTQYF.

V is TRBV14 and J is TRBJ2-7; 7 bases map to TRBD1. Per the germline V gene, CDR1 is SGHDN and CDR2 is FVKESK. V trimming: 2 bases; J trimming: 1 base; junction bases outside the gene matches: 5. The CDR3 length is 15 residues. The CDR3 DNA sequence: TGTGCCAGCAGCCAACCCGGGACAGCGTCCTACGAGCAGTACTTC. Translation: CASSQPGTASYEQYF.

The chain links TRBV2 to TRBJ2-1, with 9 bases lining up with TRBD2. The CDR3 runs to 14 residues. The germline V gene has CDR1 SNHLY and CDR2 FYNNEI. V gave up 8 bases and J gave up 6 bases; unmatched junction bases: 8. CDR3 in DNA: TGTGCCAGCTACCCTCTAGCGGGGTTCAATGAGCAGTTCTTC. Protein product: CASYPLAGFNEQFF.

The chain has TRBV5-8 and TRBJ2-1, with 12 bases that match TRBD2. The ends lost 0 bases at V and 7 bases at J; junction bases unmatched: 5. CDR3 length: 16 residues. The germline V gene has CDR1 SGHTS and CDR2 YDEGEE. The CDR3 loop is CASSLGLAGVWNEQFF. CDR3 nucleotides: TGTGCCAGCAGCTTGGGACTAGCGGGAGTCTGGAATGAGCAGTTCTTC.

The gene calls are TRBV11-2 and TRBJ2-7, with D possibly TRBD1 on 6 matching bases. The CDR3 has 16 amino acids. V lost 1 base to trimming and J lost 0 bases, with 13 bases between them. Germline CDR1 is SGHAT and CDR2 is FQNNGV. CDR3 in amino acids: CASSLVRGFGSYEQYF. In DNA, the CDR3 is TGTGCCAGCAGCTTAGTTAGGGGGTTTGGCTCCTACGAGCAGTACTTC. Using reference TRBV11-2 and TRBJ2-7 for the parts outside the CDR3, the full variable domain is EAGVAQSPRYKIIEKRQSVAFWCNPISGHATLYWYQQILGQGPKLLIQFQNNGVVDDSQLPKDRFSAERLKGVDSTLKIQPAKLEDSAVYLCASSLVRGFGSYEQYFGPGTRLTVT.

CDR3 sequence: CASSLIAEPNTGELFF. CDR3 sequence (DNA): TGTGCCAGCTCACTAATAGCGGAGCCGAACACCGGGGAGCTGTTTTTT. The chain is built from TRBV18 and TRBJ2-2; the D gene is possibly TRBD2 (6 bases). V was shortened by 4 bases and J by 0 bases, with 12 bases between the two germline ends. The V gene's germline CDR1 is KGHSH and CDR2 LQKENI. The CDR3 loop spans 16 amino acids.

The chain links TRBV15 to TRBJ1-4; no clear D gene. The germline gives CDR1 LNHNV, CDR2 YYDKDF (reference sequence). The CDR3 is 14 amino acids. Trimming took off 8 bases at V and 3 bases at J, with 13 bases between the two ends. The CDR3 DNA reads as TGTGCCACCGACCCCGGCGGGCCTAATGAAAAACTGTTTTTT. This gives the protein CATDPGGPNEKLFF.

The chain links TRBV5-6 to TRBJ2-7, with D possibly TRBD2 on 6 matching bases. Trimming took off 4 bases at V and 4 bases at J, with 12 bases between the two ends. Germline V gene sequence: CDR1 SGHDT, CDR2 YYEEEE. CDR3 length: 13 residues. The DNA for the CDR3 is TGTGCCAGCAGCCTAGGACGGGAGTACGAGCAGTACTTC. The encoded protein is CASSLGREYEQYF.

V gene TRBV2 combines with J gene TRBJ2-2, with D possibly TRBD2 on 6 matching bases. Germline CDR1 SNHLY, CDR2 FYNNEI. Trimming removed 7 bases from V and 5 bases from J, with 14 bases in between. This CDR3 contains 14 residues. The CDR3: CASTVGRTTGELFF. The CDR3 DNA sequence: TGTGCCAGCACCGTAGGGAGGACGACCGGGGAGCTGTTTTTT.

DNA of the CDR3: TGTGCCAGCAGCCTCCTCTTGAGCGGCAAAAACATTCAGTACTTC. It encodes CASSLLLSGKNIQYF. J is TRBJ2-4 and V is TRBV7-2; D might be TRBD2 (5 bases). Trimming removed 5 bases at V and 3 bases at J, with 14 bases between. Germline-derived CDR1 and CDR2 are SGHTA and FQGNSA. The CDR3 spans 15 residues. The whole variable domain, filled in from reference TRBV7-2 and TRBJ2-4, reads GAGVSQSPSNKVTEKGKDVELRCDPISGHTALYWYRQSLGQGLEFLIYFQGNSAPDKSGLPSDRFSAERTGGSVSTLTIQRTQQEDSAVYLCASSLLLSGKNIQYFGAGTRLSVL.

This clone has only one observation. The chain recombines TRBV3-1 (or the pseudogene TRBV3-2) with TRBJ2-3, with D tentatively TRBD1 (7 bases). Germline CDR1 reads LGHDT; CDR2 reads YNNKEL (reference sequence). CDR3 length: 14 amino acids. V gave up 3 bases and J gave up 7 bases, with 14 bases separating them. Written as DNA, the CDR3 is TGTGCCAGCAGCCACGTAGGGGGCGGGAATACGCAGTATTTT. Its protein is CASSHVGGGNTQYF.

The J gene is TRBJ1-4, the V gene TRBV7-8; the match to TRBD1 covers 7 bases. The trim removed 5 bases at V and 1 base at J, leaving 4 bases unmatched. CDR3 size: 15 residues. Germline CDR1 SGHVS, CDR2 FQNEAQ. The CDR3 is CASSARQGTNEKLFF. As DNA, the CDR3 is TGTGCCAGCAGCGCGCGACAGGGAACTAATGAAAAACTGTTTTTT.

The CDR3 DNA reads as TGTGCCAGCGGCCTCAGGGGGCAGAAGACCCAGTACTTC. Amino acid sequence: CASGLRGQKTQYF. V is TRBV27 and J is TRBJ2-5; the match to TRBD1 covers 8 bases. The CDR3 runs to 13 residues. Germline V gene sequence: CDR1 MNHEY, CDR2 SMNVEV (reference sequence). V trimming: 8 bases; J trimming: 6 bases; junction bases outside the gene matches: 8.

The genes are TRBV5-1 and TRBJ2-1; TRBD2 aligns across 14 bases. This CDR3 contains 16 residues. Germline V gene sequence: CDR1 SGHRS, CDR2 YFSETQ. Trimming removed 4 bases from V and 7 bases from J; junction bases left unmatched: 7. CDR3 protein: CASSRGTSGRKNEQFF. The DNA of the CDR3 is TGCGCCAGCAGCCGCGGGACTAGCGGGAGAAAGAATGAGCAGTTCTTC. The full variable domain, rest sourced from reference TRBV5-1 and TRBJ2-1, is KAGVTQTPRYLIKTRGQQVTLSCSPISGHRSVSWYQQTPGQGLQFLFEYFSETQRNKGNFPGRFSGRQFSNSRSEMNVSTLELGDSALYLCASSRGTSGRKNEQFFGPGTRLTVL.

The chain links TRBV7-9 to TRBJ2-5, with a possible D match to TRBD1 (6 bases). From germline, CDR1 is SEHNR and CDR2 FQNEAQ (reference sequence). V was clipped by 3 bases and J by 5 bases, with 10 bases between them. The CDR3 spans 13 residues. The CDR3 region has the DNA TGTGCCAGCAGCTTTACAGGGAACGAGACCCAGTACTTC. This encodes CASSFTGNETQYF.

DNA for the CDR3: TGTGCCAGCAGCCTAGCGGGACTAGTAGACGCCGGGGAGCTGTTTTTT. Translated, it gives CASSLAGLVDAGELFF. The chain employs TRBV2 and TRBJ2-2; 9 nucleotides line up with TRBD2. The germline V gene encodes CDR1 SNHLY and CDR2 FYNNEI. Trimming took 6 bases from V and 6 from J; bases not matched to a gene: 11. The CDR3 has 16 amino acids.

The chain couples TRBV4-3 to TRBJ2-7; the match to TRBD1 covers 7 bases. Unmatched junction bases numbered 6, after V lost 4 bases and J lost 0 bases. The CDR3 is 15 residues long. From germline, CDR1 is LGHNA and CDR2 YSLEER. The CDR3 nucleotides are TGCGCCAGCAGCCCGGCCGGGACAGCCTCCTACGAGCAGTACTTC. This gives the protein CASSPAGTASYEQYF.

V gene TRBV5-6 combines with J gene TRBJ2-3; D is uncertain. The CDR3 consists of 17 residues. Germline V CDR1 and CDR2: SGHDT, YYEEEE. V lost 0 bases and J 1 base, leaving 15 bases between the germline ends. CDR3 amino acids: CASSLGVGGSRTDTQYF. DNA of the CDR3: TGTGCCAGCAGCTTGGGAGTTGGCGGTAGCCGCACAGATACGCAGTATTTT.

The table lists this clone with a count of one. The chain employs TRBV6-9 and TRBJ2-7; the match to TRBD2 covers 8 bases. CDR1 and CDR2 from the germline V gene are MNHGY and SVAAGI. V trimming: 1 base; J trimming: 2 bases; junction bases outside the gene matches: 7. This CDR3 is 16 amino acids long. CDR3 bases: TGTGCCAGCAGTTATTTCTTCCAGCGGGGGACCTACGAGCAGTACTTC. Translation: CASSYFFQRGTYEQYF.

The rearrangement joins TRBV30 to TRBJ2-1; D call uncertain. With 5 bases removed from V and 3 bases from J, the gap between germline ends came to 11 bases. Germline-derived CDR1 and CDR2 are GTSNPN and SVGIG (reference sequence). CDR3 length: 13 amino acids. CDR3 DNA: TGTGCCTGGGGCCAGCAGCGCTACAATGAGCAGTTCTTC. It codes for CAWGQQRYNEQFF. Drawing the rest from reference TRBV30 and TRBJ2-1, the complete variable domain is SQTIHQWPATLVQPVGSPLSLECTVEGTSNPNLYWYRQAAGRGLQLLFYSVGIGQISSEVPQNLSASRPQDRQFILSSKKLLLSDSGFYLCAWGQQRYNEQFFGPGTRLTVL.

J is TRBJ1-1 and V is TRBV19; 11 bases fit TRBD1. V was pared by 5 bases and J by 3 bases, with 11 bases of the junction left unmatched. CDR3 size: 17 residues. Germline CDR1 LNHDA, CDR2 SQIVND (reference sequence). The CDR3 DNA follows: TGTGCCAGTAGTCCCGTATGGGACAGGGGGGACCACACTGAAGCTTTCTTT. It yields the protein CASSPVWDRGDHTEAFF.

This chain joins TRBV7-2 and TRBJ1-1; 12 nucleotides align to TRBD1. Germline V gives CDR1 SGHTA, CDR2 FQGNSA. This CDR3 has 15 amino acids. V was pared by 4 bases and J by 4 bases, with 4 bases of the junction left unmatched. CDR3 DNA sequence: TGTGCCAGCAGCTGGGACAGGGGGCGGATCACTGAAGCTTTCTTT. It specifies CASSWDRGRITEAFF. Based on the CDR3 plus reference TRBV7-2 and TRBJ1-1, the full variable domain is GAGVSQSPSNKVTEKGKDVELRCDPISGHTALYWYRQSLGQGLEFLIYFQGNSAPDKSGLPSDRFSAERTGGSVSTLTIQRTQQEDSAVYLCASSWDRGRITEAFFGQGTRLTVV.